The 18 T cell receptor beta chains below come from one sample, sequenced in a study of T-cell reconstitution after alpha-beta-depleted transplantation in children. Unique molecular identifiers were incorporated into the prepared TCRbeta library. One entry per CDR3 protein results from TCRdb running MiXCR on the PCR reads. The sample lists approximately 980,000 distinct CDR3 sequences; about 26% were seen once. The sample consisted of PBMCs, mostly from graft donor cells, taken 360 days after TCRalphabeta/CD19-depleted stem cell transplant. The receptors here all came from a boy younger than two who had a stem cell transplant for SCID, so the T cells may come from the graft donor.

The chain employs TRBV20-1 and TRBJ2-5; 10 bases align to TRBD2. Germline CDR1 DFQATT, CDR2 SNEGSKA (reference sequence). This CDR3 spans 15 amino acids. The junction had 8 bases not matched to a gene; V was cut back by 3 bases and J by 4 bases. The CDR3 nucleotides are TGCAGTGCTAGTACTAGCGGGGCGGTTAGAGAGACCCAGTACTTC. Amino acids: CSASTSGAVRETQYF.

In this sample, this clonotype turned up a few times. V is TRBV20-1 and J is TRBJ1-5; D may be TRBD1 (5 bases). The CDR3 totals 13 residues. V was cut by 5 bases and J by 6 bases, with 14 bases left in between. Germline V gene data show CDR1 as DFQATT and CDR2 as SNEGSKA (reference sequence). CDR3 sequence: CSAVGRATQPQHF. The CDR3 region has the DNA TGCAGTGCTGTCGGCAGGGCGACTCAGCCCCAGCATTTT.

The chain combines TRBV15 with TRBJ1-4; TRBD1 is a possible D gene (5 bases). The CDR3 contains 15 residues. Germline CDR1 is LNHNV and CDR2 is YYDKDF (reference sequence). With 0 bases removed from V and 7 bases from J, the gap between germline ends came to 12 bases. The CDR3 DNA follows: TGTGCCACCAGCAGAGACCCACAGGCATTTGAAAAACTGTTTTTT. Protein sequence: CATSRDPQAFEKLFF.

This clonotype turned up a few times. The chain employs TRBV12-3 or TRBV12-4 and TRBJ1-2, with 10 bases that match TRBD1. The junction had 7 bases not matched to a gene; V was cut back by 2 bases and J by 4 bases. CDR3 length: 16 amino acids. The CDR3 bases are TGTGCCAGCAGTTTACGAGGGACAGGGGCCCTCTATGGCTACACCTTC. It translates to CASSLRGTGALYGYTF.

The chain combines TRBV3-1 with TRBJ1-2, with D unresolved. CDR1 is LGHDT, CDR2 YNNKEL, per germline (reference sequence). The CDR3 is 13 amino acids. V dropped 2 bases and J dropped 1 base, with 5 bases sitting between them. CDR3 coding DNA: TGTGCCAGCAGCCAACGGGTTAACTATGGCTACACCTTC. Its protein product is CASSQRVNYGYTF.

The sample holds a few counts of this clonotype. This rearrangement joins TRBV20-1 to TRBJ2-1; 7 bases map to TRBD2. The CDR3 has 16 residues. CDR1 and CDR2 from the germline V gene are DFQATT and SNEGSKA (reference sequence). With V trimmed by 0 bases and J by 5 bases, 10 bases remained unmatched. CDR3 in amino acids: CSARDRPRRGNNEQFF. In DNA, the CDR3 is TGCAGTGCTAGAGATCGACCTAGGCGGGGGAACAATGAGCAGTTCTTC.

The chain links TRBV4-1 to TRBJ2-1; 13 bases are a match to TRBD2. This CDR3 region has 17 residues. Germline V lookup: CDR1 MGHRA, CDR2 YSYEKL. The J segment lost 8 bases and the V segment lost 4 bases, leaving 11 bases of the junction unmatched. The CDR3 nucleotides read TGCGCCAGCAGCCGAGATCTACTAGCGGGGGGGCCGTATGAGCAGTTCTTC. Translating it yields CASSRDLLAGGPYEQFF.

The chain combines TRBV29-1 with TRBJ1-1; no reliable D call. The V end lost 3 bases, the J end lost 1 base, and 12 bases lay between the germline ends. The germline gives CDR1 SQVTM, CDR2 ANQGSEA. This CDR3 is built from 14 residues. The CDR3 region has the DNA TGCAGCGTTGACGGGCGGGGAAAGAACACTGAAGCTTTCTTT. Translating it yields CSVDGRGKNTEAFF.

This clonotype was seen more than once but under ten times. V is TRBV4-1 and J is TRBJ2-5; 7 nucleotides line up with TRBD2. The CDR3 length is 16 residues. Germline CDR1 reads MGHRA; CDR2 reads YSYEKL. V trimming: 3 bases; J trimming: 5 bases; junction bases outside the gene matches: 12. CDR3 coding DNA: TGCGCCAGCAGCCAGGATCTAGCGGAGGGCGGGGAGACCCAGTACTTC. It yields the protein CASSQDLAEGGETQYF.

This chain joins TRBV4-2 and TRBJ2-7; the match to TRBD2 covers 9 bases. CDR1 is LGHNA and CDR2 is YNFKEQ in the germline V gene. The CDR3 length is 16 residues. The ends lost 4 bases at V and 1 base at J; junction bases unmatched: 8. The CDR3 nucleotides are TGTGCCAGCAGCCCCCTTGCGGGGGGGCCTTCCTACGAGCAGTACTTC. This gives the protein CASSPLAGGPSYEQYF.

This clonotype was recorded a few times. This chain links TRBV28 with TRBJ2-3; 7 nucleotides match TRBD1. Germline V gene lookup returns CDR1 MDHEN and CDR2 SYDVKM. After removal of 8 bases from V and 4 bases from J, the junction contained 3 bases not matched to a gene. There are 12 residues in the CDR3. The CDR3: CASGQVSDTQYF. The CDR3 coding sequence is TGTGCCAGCGGACAGGTCTCAGATACGCAGTATTTT.

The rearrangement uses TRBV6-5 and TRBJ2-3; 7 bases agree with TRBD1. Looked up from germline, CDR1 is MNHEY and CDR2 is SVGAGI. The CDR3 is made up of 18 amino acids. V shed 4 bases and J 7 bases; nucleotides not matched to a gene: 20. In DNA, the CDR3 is TGTGCCAGCAGTTTGTACCTCACGGGGACAGAATTTCTTCATACGCAGTATTTT. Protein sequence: CASSLYLTGTEFLHTQYF.

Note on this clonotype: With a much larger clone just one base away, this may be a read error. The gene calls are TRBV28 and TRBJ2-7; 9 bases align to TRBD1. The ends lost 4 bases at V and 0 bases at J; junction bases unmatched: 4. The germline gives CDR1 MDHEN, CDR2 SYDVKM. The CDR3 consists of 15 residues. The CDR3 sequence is CASSSSGQGSYEQYF. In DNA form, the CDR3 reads TGTGCCAGCAGTTCCTCGGGACAGGGCTCCTACGAGCAGTACTTC.

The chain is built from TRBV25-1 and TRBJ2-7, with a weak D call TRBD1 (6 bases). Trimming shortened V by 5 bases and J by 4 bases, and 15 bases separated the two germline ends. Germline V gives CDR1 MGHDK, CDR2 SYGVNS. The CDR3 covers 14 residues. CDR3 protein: CASSRSGEGYEQYF. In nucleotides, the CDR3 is TGTGCCAGCAGTCGCTCAGGGGAAGGGTACGAGCAGTACTTC.

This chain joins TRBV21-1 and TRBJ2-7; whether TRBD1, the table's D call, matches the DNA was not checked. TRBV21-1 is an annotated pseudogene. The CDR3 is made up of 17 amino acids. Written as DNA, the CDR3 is TGTGCCAGCAGCAAAAGGGCCGTGACAGGAACCTCCTACGAGCAGTACTTC. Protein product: CASSKRAVTGTSYEQYF.

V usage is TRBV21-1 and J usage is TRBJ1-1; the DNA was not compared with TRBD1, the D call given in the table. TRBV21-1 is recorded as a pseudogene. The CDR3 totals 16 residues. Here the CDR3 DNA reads TGTGCCAGCAGCAAAGCACAACAGGGGGCGCACACTGAAGCTTTCTTT. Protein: CASSKAQQGAHTEAFF.

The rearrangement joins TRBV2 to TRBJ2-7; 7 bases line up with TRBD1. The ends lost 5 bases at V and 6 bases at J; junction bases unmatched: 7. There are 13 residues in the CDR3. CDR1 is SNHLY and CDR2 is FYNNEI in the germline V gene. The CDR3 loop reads CASSPSYRGEQYF. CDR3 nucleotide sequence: TGTGCCAGCAGTCCCTCTTACAGGGGCGAGCAGTACTTC.

The CDR3 protein is CASSLLAGGSTGAGTDTQYF. The CDR3 coding sequence is TGCGCCAGCAGCCTACTAGCGGGGGGCAGCACGGGGGCCGGTACAGATACGCAGTATTTT. The chain employs TRBV5-1 and TRBJ2-3; 12 positions match TRBD2. The V segment lost 4 bases and the J segment 3 bases; nucleotides outside the gene matches: 18. The CDR3 consists of 20 residues. The germline V gene encodes CDR1 SGHRS and CDR2 YFSETQ.